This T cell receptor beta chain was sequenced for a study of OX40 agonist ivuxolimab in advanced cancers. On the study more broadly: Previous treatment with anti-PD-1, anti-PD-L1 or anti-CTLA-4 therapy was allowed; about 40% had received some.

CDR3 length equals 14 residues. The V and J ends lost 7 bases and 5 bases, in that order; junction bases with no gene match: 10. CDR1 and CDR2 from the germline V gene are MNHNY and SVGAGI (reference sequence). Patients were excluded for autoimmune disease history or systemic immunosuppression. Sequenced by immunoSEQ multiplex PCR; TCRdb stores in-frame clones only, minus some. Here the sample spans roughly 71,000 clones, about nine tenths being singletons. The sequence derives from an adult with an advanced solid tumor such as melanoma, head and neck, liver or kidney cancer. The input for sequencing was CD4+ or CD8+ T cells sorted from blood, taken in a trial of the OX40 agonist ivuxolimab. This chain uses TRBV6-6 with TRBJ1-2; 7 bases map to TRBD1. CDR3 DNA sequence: TGTGCCAGCAACAACAGGGGCCAAGGTTATGGCTACACCTTC. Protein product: CASNNRGQGYGYTF.